One and the same sample provided the 24 T cell receptor beta chains below, sequenced in a study of blood T cell repertoires in COVID-19. Here immunoSEQ multiplex PCR was the method, and the copy in TCRdb shows in-frame clones only, minus some. The sample shows about 220,000 clones, 80% to 90% of them seen only once. Sequences were obtained from peripheral blood. Receptor source: a man younger than 45 with active or convalescent COVID-19.

The chain couples TRBV6-5 to TRBJ2-2; 8 nucleotides align to TRBD1. V gave up 8 bases and J gave up 1 base; unmatched junction bases: 6. The CDR3 length is 15 residues. CDR1 is MNHEY and CDR2 is SVGAGI in the germline V gene. The CDR3 DNA is TGTGCCAGCGGAATTACAGGGGGGAACACCGGGGAGCTGTTTTTT. This gives the protein CASGITGGNTGELFF.

The chain employs TRBV6-2 or TRBV6-3 and TRBJ1-4, with 7 bases matching TRBD1. This CDR3 has 16 amino acids. Per germline, CDR1 MNHEY and CDR2 SVGEGT. Trimming removed 2 bases from V and 3 bases from J; junction bases left unmatched: 6. The CDR3 region has the DNA TGTGCCAGCAGTTACACCCCGGGACAGCCTAATGAAAAACTGTTTTTT. Residues: CASSYTPGQPNEKLFF.

V usage is TRBV18 and J usage is TRBJ2-1; D possibly corresponds to TRBD1 (6 bases). The CDR3 has 14 amino acids. CDR1 KGHSH and CDR2 LQKENI come from the germline V gene. V lost 3 bases to trimming and J lost 1 base, with 7 bases between them. DNA for the CDR3: TGTGCCAGCTCACCCGGACAGTCCTACAATGAGCAGTTCTTC. Its protein is CASSPGQSYNEQFF.

The chain couples TRBV11-3 to TRBJ1-1; D gene uncertain. V was pared by 1 base and J by 11 bases, with 14 bases between. This CDR3 is 13 amino acids long. The V gene's germline CDR1 is SGHNT and CDR2 YENEEA. DNA of the CDR3: TGTGCCAGCAGCTTAGTCCCGGTGGAGTGGGCTTTCTTT. Translated: CASSLVPVEWAFF.

The genes are TRBV15 and TRBJ2-1; a possible D gene is TRBD1 (5 bases). Germline V gene lookup returns CDR1 LNHNV and CDR2 YYDKDF (reference sequence). V gave up 0 bases and J gave up 6 bases, with 12 bases separating them. CDR3 size: 15 residues. The CDR3 DNA reads TGTGCCACCAGCAGAGACAGGGTGTTTGGCAATGAGCAGTTCTTC. It codes for CATSRDRVFGNEQFF.

This clone appeared a few times. The chain links TRBV27 to TRBJ2-1; maybe TRBD2 (6 bases). Trimming cost V 2 bases and J 5 bases, with 7 bases left between them. CDR1 and CDR2 from the germline V gene are MNHEY and SMNVEV (reference sequence). CDR3 length equals 13 residues. CDR3 protein: CASSLTGDNEQFF. In DNA form, the CDR3 reads TGTGCCAGCAGTTTAACGGGAGACAATGAGCAGTTCTTC.

CDR3 loop: CASSRGASSYNSPLHF. As DNA, the CDR3 is TGTGCCAGCAGCAGGGGCGCTAGCTCCTATAATTCACCCCTCCACTTT. The rearrangement joins TRBV2 to TRBJ1-6, with TRBD1 as a possible D gene (6 bases). The CDR3 covers 16 residues. With 6 bases removed from V and 0 bases from J, the gap between germline ends came to 12 bases. Germline V gene lookup returns CDR1 SNHLY and CDR2 FYNNEI. The variable domain in full, with the rest retrieved from reference TRBV2 and TRBJ1-6, is EPEVTQTPSHQVTQMGQEVILRCVPISNHLYFYWYRQILGQKVEFLVSFYNNEISEKSEIFDDQFSVERPDGSNFTLKIRSTKLEDSAMYFCASSRGASSYNSPLHFGNGTRLTVT.

The chain joins TRBV6-5 to TRBJ1-2; 8 nucleotides agree with TRBD1. Germline V gives CDR1 MNHEY, CDR2 SVGAGI. The CDR3 contains 12 residues. V lost 6 bases to trimming and J lost 8 bases; unmatched junction nucleotides: 5. The CDR3 DNA follows: TGTGCCAGCAGACCCCCAGGGGGCGGCTACACCTTC. Amino acids: CASRPPGGGYTF.

A few counts support this clone. The genes are TRBV5-1 and TRBJ2-1; D remains unclear. This CDR3 comprises 13 residues. Germline CDR1 is SGHRS and CDR2 is YFSETQ. With 2 bases removed from V and 4 bases from J, the gap between germline ends came to 7 bases. Here the CDR3 reads CASSFDGYNEQFF. CDR3 DNA: TGCGCCAGCAGCTTCGACGGGTACAATGAGCAGTTCTTC.

The V and J genes are TRBV18 and TRBJ2-1; D remains unclear. Germline V gene data show CDR1 as KGHSH and CDR2 as LQKENI. The CDR3 runs to 14 residues. V was clipped by 3 bases and J by 1 base, with 7 bases between them. The CDR3 DNA sequence: TGTGCCAGCTCACCGAGCCTATCCTACAATGAGCAGTTCTTC. Protein sequence: CASSPSLSYNEQFF.

This chain links TRBV28 with TRBJ1-3, with a weak D call TRBD1 (5 bases). This CDR3 has 15 amino acids. Germline values: CDR1 MDHEN, CDR2 SYDVKM. V lost 6 bases and J 4 bases, leaving 16 bases between the germline ends. The CDR3 DNA follows: TGTGCCAGCAGCCCGAACGGGGGGTTGGGAAACACCATATATTTT. The encoded protein is CASSPNGGLGNTIYF. The full variable domain, in which reference TRBV28 and TRBJ1-3 provide the parts outside the CDR3, is DVKVTQSSRYLVKRTGEKVFLECVQDMDHENMFWYRQDPGLGLRLIYFSYDVKMKEKGDIPEGYSVSREKKERFSLILESASTNQTSMYLCASSPNGGLGNTIYFGEGSWLTVV.

The chain combines TRBV27 with TRBJ2-2; 10 positions agree with TRBD2. The CDR3 has 16 amino acids. CDR1 is MNHEY, CDR2 SMNVEV, per germline (reference sequence). V lost 7 bases and J lost 6; bases outside the gene matches: 11. The CDR3 loop is CASTSGGLANPGELFF. The CDR3 region has the DNA TGTGCCAGCACCTCCGGGGGACTAGCGAATCCCGGGGAGCTGTTTTTT.

The rearrangement links TRBV27 to TRBJ2-3; 10 bases agree with TRBD2. CDR1 and CDR2 (germline): MNHEY, SMNVEV (reference sequence). V trimming: 7 bases; J trimming: 4 bases; junction bases outside the gene matches: 5. CDR3 length: 14 amino acids. The CDR3 DNA is TGTGCCAGCAAGGGGACTAGCGTCTCAGATACGCAGTATTTT. Translating it yields CASKGTSVSDTQYF.

The chain recombines TRBV5-1 with TRBJ1-3; possible D gene TRBD1, 6 bases. This CDR3 comprises 15 residues. Trimming left V 3 bases short and J 0 bases short, with 10 bases between. Germline loops: CDR1 SGHRS, CDR2 YFSETQ. The CDR3 sequence is CASSSTGSSGNTIYF. The CDR3 DNA reads as TGCGCCAGCAGCTCAACAGGGTCCTCTGGAAACACCATATATTTT.

This clone was picked up one time. The rearrangement uses TRBV12-2 and TRBJ1-5; the DNA was not used to check the table's D call, TRBD1. TRBV12-2 is labeled a pseudogene. This CDR3 comprises 16 residues. CDR3 loop: CASRRGHRGGNQPQHF. Here the CDR3 DNA reads TGTGCAAGTCGCAGGGGACACCGGGGCGGCAATCAGCCCCAGCATTTT.

This chain joins TRBV19 and TRBJ1-2; 9 bases match TRBD1. V shed 6 bases, J shed 5 bases, and the junction held 1 base outside the gene matches. The V gene's germline CDR1 is LNHDA and CDR2 SQIVND (reference sequence). The length of the CDR3 is 12 residues. DNA of the CDR3: TGTGCCAGTAGGGACAGGGGTTATGGCTACACCTTC. Amino acids: CASRDRGYGYTF.

V usage is TRBV7-2 and J usage is TRBJ1-1; 10 bases are shared with TRBD1. Trimming took 2 bases from V and 5 from J; bases not matched to a gene: 5. The CDR3 is 15 residues long. CDR1 SGHTA and CDR2 FQGNSA come from the germline V gene. CDR3 loop: CASSLSGQGVTEAFF. CDR3 DNA: TGTGCCAGCAGCTTAAGTGGACAGGGGGTTACTGAAGCTTTCTTT.

The chain uses TRBV27 and TRBJ2-1, with TRBD2 identical over 12 bases. The CDR3 loop spans 14 amino acids. CDR1 is MNHEY, CDR2 SMNVEV, per germline (reference sequence). The ends lost 4 bases at V and 8 bases at J; junction bases unmatched: 3. This CDR3 reads CASSSSGRADEQFF. CDR3 nucleotide sequence: TGTGCCAGCAGTTCTAGCGGGAGGGCAGATGAGCAGTTCTTC.

The chain combines TRBV6-5 with TRBJ1-5; perhaps TRBD1 as D (6 bases). V was trimmed by 7 bases and J by 7 bases, leaving 17 bases between them. This CDR3 spans 14 amino acids. Germline V gene data show CDR1 as MNHEY and CDR2 as SVGAGI. The CDR3 is CASTETGSGQPQHF. For the CDR3, the DNA is TGTGCCAGCACCGAGACAGGATCGGGCCAGCCCCAGCATTTT.

This clone was recorded at least ten times. V usage is TRBV30 and J usage is TRBJ1-5; D is unresolved. Germline CDR1 and CDR2: GTSNPN and SVGIG (reference sequence). The CDR3 is 13 amino acids. Trimming cost V 2 bases and J 2 bases, with 7 bases left between them. CDR3: CAWSPLGNQPQHF. The CDR3 bases are TGTGCCTGGAGTCCGCTAGGCAATCAGCCCCAGCATTTT.

The gene calls are TRBV7-8 and TRBJ1-1; the D gene is possibly TRBD1 (6 bases). Germline CDR1 SGHVS, CDR2 FQNEAQ. The V and J ends lost 2 bases and 10 bases respectively, with 8 bases between them. The CDR3 length is 11 residues. The CDR3 protein is CASSLQGGAFF. DNA of the CDR3: TGTGCCAGCAGCTTACAAGGGGGAGCTTTCTTT. The variable domain in full, completed from reference TRBV7-8 and TRBJ1-1, reads GAGVSQSPRYKVAKRGQDVALRCDPISGHVSLFWYQQALGQGPEFLTYFQNEAQLDKSGLPSDRFFAERPEGSVSTLKIQRTQQEDSAVYLCASSLQGGAFFGQGTRLTVV.

V and J are TRBV5-1 and TRBJ2-5; weak D call: TRBD2 (5 bases). Germline V gene lookup returns CDR1 SGHRS and CDR2 YFSETQ. The CDR3 runs to 12 residues. The V end lost 9 bases, the J end lost 5 bases, and 14 bases lay between the germline ends. This chain's CDR3 is CATETGGETQYF. Here the CDR3 DNA reads TGCGCCACCGAGACCGGAGGCGAGACCCAGTACTTC.

The chain carries TRBV3-1 (or the pseudogene TRBV3-2) and TRBJ2-6; D is unresolved. Trimming shortened V by 6 bases and J by 0 bases, and 15 bases separated the two germline ends. Germline CDR1 reads LGHDT; CDR2 reads YNNKEL (reference sequence). The CDR3 is 17 amino acids. The CDR3 reads CASRPNFLSSGANVLTF. The CDR3 DNA reads TGTGCCAGCAGGCCAAACTTTCTAAGCTCTGGGGCCAACGTCCTGACTTTC.

CDR3 amino acids: CATRHREGMNTEAFF. CDR3 in DNA: TGTGCCACTAGACACCGAGAAGGAATGAACACTGAAGCTTTCTTT. The V gene is TRBV24-1, the J gene TRBJ1-1; D is undetermined. The germline CDR1 and CDR2 sequences are KGHDR and SFDVKD. V gave up 10 bases and J gave up 0 bases, with 17 bases separating them. This CDR3 has 15 residues.